The present T cell receptor (beta chain) was sequenced within a study of blood T cell repertoires in COVID-19 (dated by TCRdb to 2019 to 2021). With respect to the entire study: Collaborator samples came from the United States, Italy and Spain and covered acute and convalescent phases of COVID-19. The material from the prospective study consisted of cDNA or gDNA derived from T cells, B-cell-depleted T cells, or PBMCs. Deeply sampled blood TCRbeta repertoires from subjects exposed to, actively infected with, or recovered from COVID-19 were included in the dataset. The repertoires were released in a freely available public database intended as a resource for research on the immune response to SARS-CoV-2. The samples were drawn from the first 160 participants of the ongoing ImmuneRACE study and from under 1,500 subjects provided by 6 global collaborators. A de-identified subject ID, COVID-19 status, age in years and sex were almost always included in the sample metadata. Where available, HLA class I and class II types were obtained from metadata supplied by the sample provider rather than from assay-based typing. The research as a whole found: The amount of clinical and demographic metadata varied by source and participant and was provided uncurated.

In the prospective study, participants were 18 to 89 years old, resided in 24 geographic areas of the United States, and were enrolled through a virtual design. In the prospective study, cohorts were assigned on the basis of participant-reported clinical history obtained from a screening survey and a study questionnaire. Recovered participants in ImmuneRACE Cohort 3 were defined by two consecutive negative NP/OP PCR tests, clearance by a healthcare professional, or resolution of symptoms. Mobile phlebotomists in the prospective study collected whole blood, serum and a nasopharyngeal or oropharyngeal swab from every participant. Additional blood draws and questionnaires over an approximately two-month period could optionally be provided by prospective study participants. Blood samples from the prospective study were shipped frozen or at room temperature prior to DNA extraction. Between the V and J ends, shortened by 1 base and 4 bases respectively, the junction contains 14 bases. CDR1 and CDR2 (SGHRS, YFSETQ) derive from the germline V gene. Counted from cysteine to phenylalanine, this CDR3 has 15 amino acids. CDR3 DNA is the only sequence kept; it has 45 bases, read in frame from the first base.

TCRbeta CDR3 regions were amplified from genomic DNA using the immunoSEQ Assay, a bias-controlled multiplex PCR. From the authors' description of their analysis: The number of nucleated cells in each sample was estimated by amplification of reference gene primers within the assay. To quantify the absolute abundance of each unique TCRbeta CDR3 rearrangement, sequence reads were collapsed and filtered. For each sample, productive Simpson clonality was calculated as the square root of Simpson's diversity index across productive rearrangements. TCRdb carries this immuneACCESS record with in-frame sequences only. Its versions omit some clonotypes, under half of them owing to an unresolved V gene in the studies checked, with the rest unexplained. From that table come the V and J calls and clone size; the DNA was used to work out D and trimming. This sample has roughly 290,000 clones in its table, and over 75% of those were observed once. The ten largest clonotypes hold 2.2% of the sample.

Comment on this clone: The antigen it recognizes is unknown. The sample holds no much larger clone one base away, and base qualities are not on file.

The receptor comes from a man under 40 who had recovered from COVID-19. Here the chain combines TRBV5-1 and TRBJ2-5; TRBD1 is perhaps the D gene, given 6 matching bases. Specimen: PBMCs or T cells enriched from blood (not recorded which). This receptor has the CDR3 CASSLWLGGSETQYF. The DNA reads TGCGCCAGCAGCTTGTGGTTAGGGGGATCAGAGACCCAGTACTTC.